A single sample is the source of the 21 T cell receptor beta chains below, sequenced in a study of cytomegalovirus exposure and HLA in healthy donors. The protocol was immunoSEQ multiplex PCR, while the TCRdb copy is restricted to in-frame clones and leaves out a portion. Of tens of thousands of clones listed, about 90% are singletons. The sequenced sample consisted of PBMCs. The receptor set was obtained from a woman aged 18-29 years in good health and CMV-seronegative.

The V and J genes are TRBV7-9 and TRBJ2-1; D not resolved. The germline V gene encodes CDR1 SEHNR and CDR2 FQNEAQ (reference sequence). The ends were cut back, 2 bases at V and 0 bases at J, with 8 bases in the middle. This CDR3 is 15 amino acids long. CDR3 sequence: CASSLTTASYNEQFF. In DNA form, the CDR3 reads TGTGCCAGCAGCTTAACCACAGCCTCCTACAATGAGCAGTTCTTC.

The chain links TRBV6-6 to TRBJ2-2, with D hard to call. The ends were cut back, 7 bases at V and 7 bases at J, with 7 bases in the middle. There are 11 residues in the CDR3. Germline V gene data show CDR1 as MNHNY and CDR2 as SVGAGI (reference sequence). The CDR3, as DNA: TGTGCCAGCACCTTACACGGGGAGCTGTTTTTT. Translated, it gives CASTLHGELFF.

This sequence joins TRBV28 and TRBJ1-5, with no clear D. Germline values: CDR1 MDHEN, CDR2 SYDVKM. The CDR3 contains 12 residues. V was shortened by 8 bases and J by 2 bases, with 7 bases between the two germline ends. The CDR3 nucleotides read TGTGCCAGCGCCGGGGGCAATCAGCCCCAGCATTTT. Protein sequence: CASAGGNQPQHF.

The chain uses TRBV7-9 and TRBJ2-4; D is uncertain. Germline lookup yields CDR1 SEHNR and CDR2 FQNEAQ (reference sequence). Between the trimmed V and J ends, which lost 8 bases and 0 bases, there was a span of 8 bases. CDR3 length: 13 amino acids. The CDR3: CASGKLAKNIQYF. The CDR3 nucleotides are TGTGCCAGCGGCAAATTAGCCAAAAACATTCAGTACTTC.

The V and J genes are TRBV28 and TRBJ2-3; D ambiguous. Germline V lookup: CDR1 MDHEN, CDR2 SYDVKM. V was pared by 0 bases and J by 0 bases, with 7 bases between. The CDR3 runs to 15 residues. CDR3 coding DNA: TGTGCCAGCAGTTTATGGGGCAGGAGCACAGATACGCAGTATTTT. Translation gives CASSLWGRSTDTQYF.

V is TRBV5-1 and J is TRBJ2-5; TRBD1 aligns across 8 bases. This CDR3 has 15 residues. The V gene's germline CDR1 is SGHRS and CDR2 YFSETQ. The V segment lost 4 bases and the J segment 1 base; nucleotides outside the gene matches: 6. In DNA form, the CDR3 reads TGCGCCAGCAGCCGAGGACAGGGATTCCAAGAGACCCAGTACTTC. This sequence encodes CASSRGQGFQETQYF.

The gene calls are TRBV2 and TRBJ2-1; tentatively, D is TRBD2 (5 bases). The germline gives CDR1 SNHLY, CDR2 FYNNEI. Trimming removed 3 bases at V and 4 bases at J, with 7 bases between. CDR3 length: 13 amino acids. This chain's CDR3 is CASSDGVYNEQFF. The CDR3 nucleotides are TGTGCCAGCAGTGACGGGGTATACAATGAGCAGTTCTTC.

This clone showed up just once. The genes are TRBV7-8 and TRBJ2-7; the match to TRBD1 covers 9 bases. After removal of 6 bases from V and 3 bases from J, the junction contained 9 bases not matched to a gene. The CDR3 has 15 residues. Germline V lookup: CDR1 SGHVS, CDR2 FQNEAQ. CDR3 sequence: CASSPTGTGNYEQYF. As DNA, the CDR3 is TGTGCCAGCAGTCCCACCGGGACAGGGAACTACGAGCAGTACTTC.

The chain carries TRBV5-1 and TRBJ1-1, with D possibly matching TRBD1 (5 bases). V was trimmed by 1 base and J by 6 bases, leaving 16 bases between them. This CDR3 comprises 15 residues. Germline loops: CDR1 SGHRS, CDR2 YFSETQ. The CDR3: CASSLSPGESSEAFF. CDR3 sequence (DNA): TGCGCCAGCAGCTTGTCCCCGGGGGAGTCGTCTGAAGCTTTCTTT.

V and J are TRBV11-2 and TRBJ2-5; D is ambiguous. V lost 1 base and J lost 1, with 4 bases in between. Germline CDR1 reads SGHAT; CDR2 reads FQNNGV. The CDR3 has 13 amino acids. CDR3 nucleotide sequence: TGTGCCAGCAGCTTAGTACTCCAAGAGACCCAGTACTTC. It encodes CASSLVLQETQYF.

The V call is TRBV11-1, the J call TRBJ2-1, with D possibly matching TRBD2 (6 bases). The germline gives CDR1 SGHAT, CDR2 FQDESV (reference sequence). The CDR3 loop spans 15 amino acids. V lost 7 bases to trimming and J lost 8 bases, with 21 bases between them. The CDR3 DNA reads as TGTGCCAGCACCTTTCTTGGCGGGATAAGCGATGAGCAGTTCTTC. It is translated as CASTFLGGISDEQFF.

The gene calls are TRBV6-1 and TRBJ2-7, with TRBD1 matching 9 bases. The CDR3 contains 15 residues. Germline CDR1 and CDR2: MNHNS and SASEGT. V lost 3 bases and J lost 7; bases outside the gene matches: 10. CDR3 coding DNA: TGTGCCAGCAGTGATCCGGGACAGGGAAATTCGGAGCAGTACTTC. Amino acid sequence: CASSDPGQGNSEQYF.

The chain joins TRBV11-2 to TRBJ2-1; the D is unclear. The CDR3 is 16 residues long. Germline CDR1 SGHAT, CDR2 FQNNGV. V lost 0 bases to trimming and J lost 2 bases, with 11 bases between them. CDR3 bases: TGTGCCAGCAGCTTAGATTGGTTGGCGGCCTACAATGAGCAGTTCTTC. This sequence encodes CASSLDWLAAYNEQFF.

In DNA form, the CDR3 reads TGTGCCAGCAGCTCAGTAGCGGGGATCTACAATGAGCAGTTCTTC. This translates into CASSSVAGIYNEQFF. The rearrangement uses TRBV4-2 and TRBJ2-1; 8 nucleotides line up with TRBD2. The germline V gene has CDR1 LGHNA and CDR2 YNFKEQ. The V gene end was trimmed by 5 bases and the J gene end by 3 bases; junction bases not matched to a gene: 6. The CDR3 loop spans 15 amino acids.

The gene calls are TRBV29-1 and TRBJ2-1, with D possibly TRBD1 on 5 matching bases. The germline CDR1 and CDR2 sequences are SQVTM and ANQGSEA. V was trimmed by 4 bases and J by 0 bases, leaving 10 bases between them. The CDR3 runs to 14 residues. This CDR3 is CSVVQVSSYNEQFF. CDR3 DNA: TGCAGCGTTGTACAGGTGAGCTCCTACAATGAGCAGTTCTTC.

The V gene is TRBV11-2, the J gene TRBJ2-7; 9 bases match TRBD2. V lost 7 bases, J lost 0 bases, and 4 bases stayed unmatched. CDR3 length equals 14 residues. Germline values: CDR1 SGHAT, CDR2 FQNNGV. CDR3 in DNA: TGTGCCAGCAAGCTGACTAGCGGCTCCTACGAGCAGTACTTC. It translates to CASKLTSGSYEQYF.

This clone has just a few counts. The chain carries TRBV4-2 and TRBJ2-7; 7 positions match TRBD2. CDR3 length equals 15 residues. Germline CDR1 LGHNA, CDR2 YNFKEQ. V was pared by 0 bases and J by 6 bases, with 8 bases of the junction left unmatched. The chain's CDR3 is CASSQDGGGGGEQYF. In DNA, the CDR3 is TGTGCCAGCAGCCAAGATGGCGGGGGAGGAGGCGAGCAGTACTTC.

V gene TRBV7-2 combines with J gene TRBJ1-5; unclear D gene. Germline loops: CDR1 SGHTA, CDR2 FQGNSA. Trimming took 3 bases from V and 4 from J, leaving 10 bases between them. This CDR3 is 14 amino acids long. The CDR3 sequence is CASSFISGNQPQHF. The CDR3, as DNA: TGTGCCAGCAGCTTCATCTCGGGAAATCAGCCCCAGCATTTT.

The V and J genes are TRBV7-9 and TRBJ2-2; D gene unclear. The germline CDR1 and CDR2 sequences are SEHNR and FQNEAQ (reference sequence). With 5 bases removed from V and 0 bases from J, the gap between germline ends came to 13 bases. This CDR3 comprises 16 residues. The CDR3 protein is CASSDRDSANTGELFF. CDR3 DNA: TGTGCCAGCAGCGATAGAGATTCGGCGAACACCGGGGAGCTGTTTTTT.

The gene calls are TRBV28 and TRBJ2-7; tentatively, D is TRBD1 (5 bases). The germline V and J ends were trimmed by 5 bases and 6 bases, with 17 bases remaining between them. Germline V gives CDR1 MDHEN, CDR2 SYDVKM. The CDR3 spans 14 residues. The DNA of the CDR3 is TGTGCCAGCAGTATTGTAGCAGGGTCCGGCGAGCAGTACTTC. This sequence encodes CASSIVAGSGEQYF.

In DNA form, the CDR3 reads TGTGCCAGCGGATCACAGGGGGTCGGCAATCAGCCCCAGCATTTT. Residues: CASGSQGVGNQPQHF. V gene TRBV6-5 combines with J gene TRBJ1-5; TRBD1 matches at 8 bases. In germline, CDR1 is MNHEY, CDR2 SVGAGI. Trimming took 8 bases from V and 2 from J; bases not matched to a gene: 8. The CDR3 spans 15 residues.